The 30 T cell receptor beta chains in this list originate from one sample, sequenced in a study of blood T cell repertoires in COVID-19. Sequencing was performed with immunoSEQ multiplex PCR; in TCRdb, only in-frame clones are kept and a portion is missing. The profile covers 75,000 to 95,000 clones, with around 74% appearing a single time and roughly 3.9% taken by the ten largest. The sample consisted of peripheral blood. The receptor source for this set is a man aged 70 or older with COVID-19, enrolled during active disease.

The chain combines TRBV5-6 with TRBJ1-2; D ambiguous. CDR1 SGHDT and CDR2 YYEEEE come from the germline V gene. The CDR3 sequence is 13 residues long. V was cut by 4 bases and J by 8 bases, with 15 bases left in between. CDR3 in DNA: TGTGCCAGCAGCACCCGGGCCCGCGGGGGCTACACCTTC. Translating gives CASSTRARGGYTF.

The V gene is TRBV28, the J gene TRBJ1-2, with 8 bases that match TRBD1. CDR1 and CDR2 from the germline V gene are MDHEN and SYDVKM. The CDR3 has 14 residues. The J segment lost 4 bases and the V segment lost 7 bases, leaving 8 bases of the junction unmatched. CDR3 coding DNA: TGTGCCAGCACCATGGGCACAGGGGGCTATGGCTACACCTTC. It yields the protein CASTMGTGGYGYTF.

The CDR3 coding sequence is TGCGCCAGCAGTCGGCGGGACGGAAACATACAAAATACGCAGTATTTT. Translation gives CASSRRDGNIQNTQYF. The chain has TRBV10-1 and TRBJ2-3, with a possible D match to TRBD2 (6 bases). Germline V lookup: CDR1 WNHNN, CDR2 SYGVQD (reference sequence). Trimming shortened V by 5 bases and J by 7 bases, and 22 bases separated the two germline ends. CDR3 length: 16 amino acids.

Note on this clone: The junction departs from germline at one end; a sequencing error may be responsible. CDR3 sequence reads: CASSLAGTREETQYF. In DNA, the CDR3 is TGCGCCAGCAGTTTGGCCGGGACTAGGGAAGAGACCCAGTACTTC. The J gene is TRBJ2-5, the V gene TRBV5-1; 8 bases fit TRBD2. The CDR3 loop spans 15 amino acids. The V gene's germline CDR1 is SGHRS and CDR2 YFSETQ.

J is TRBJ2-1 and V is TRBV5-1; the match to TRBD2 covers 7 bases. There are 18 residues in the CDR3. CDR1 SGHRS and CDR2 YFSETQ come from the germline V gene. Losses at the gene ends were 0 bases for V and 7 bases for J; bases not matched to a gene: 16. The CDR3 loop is CASSLGAGERLNWNEQFF. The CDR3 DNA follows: TGCGCCAGCAGCTTGGGTGCGGGAGAGCGCCTAAATTGGAATGAGCAGTTCTTC.

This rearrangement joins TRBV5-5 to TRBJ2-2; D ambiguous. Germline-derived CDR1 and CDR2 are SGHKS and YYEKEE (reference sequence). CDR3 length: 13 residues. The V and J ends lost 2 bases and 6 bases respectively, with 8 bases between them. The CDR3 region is CASSFDRAGELFF. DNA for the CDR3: TGTGCCAGCAGCTTCGACCGGGCCGGGGAGCTGTTTTTT.

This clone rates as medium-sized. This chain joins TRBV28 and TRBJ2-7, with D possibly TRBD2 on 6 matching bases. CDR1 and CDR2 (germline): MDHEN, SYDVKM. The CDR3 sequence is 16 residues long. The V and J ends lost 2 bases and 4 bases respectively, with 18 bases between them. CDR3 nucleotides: TGTGCCAGCAGTTTACCCCTTTACGGGAGAGGATACGAGCAGTACTTC. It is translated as CASSLPLYGRGYEQYF.

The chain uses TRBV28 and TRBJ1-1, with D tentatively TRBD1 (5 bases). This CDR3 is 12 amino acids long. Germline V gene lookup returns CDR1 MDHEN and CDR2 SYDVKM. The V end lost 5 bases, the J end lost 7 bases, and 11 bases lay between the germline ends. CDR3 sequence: CASSLRQLEAFF. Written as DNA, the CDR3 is TGTGCCAGCAGTCTAAGACAGCTTGAAGCTTTCTTT.

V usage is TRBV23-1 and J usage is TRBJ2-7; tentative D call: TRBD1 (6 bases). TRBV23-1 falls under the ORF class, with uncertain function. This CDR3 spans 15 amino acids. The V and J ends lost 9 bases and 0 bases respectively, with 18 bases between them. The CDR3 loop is CARGAKYRHSYEQYF. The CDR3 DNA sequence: TGCGCCAGGGGGGCAAAGTACAGGCACTCCTACGAGCAGTACTTC.

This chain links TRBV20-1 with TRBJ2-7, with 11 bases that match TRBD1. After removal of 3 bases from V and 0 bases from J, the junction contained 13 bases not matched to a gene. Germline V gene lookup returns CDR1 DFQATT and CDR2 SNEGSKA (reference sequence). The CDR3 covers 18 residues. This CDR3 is CSASAYGTGGAPSYEQYF. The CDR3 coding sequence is TGCAGTGCTAGTGCCTACGGGACAGGGGGAGCCCCCTCCTACGAGCAGTACTTC.

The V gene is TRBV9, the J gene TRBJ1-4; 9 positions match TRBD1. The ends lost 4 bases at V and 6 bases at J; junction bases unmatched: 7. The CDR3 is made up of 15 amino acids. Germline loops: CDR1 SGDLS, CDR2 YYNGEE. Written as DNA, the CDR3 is TGTGCCAGCAGCTCCCGGACAGGGGAGGATGAAAAACTGTTTTTT. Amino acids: CASSSRTGEDEKLFF.

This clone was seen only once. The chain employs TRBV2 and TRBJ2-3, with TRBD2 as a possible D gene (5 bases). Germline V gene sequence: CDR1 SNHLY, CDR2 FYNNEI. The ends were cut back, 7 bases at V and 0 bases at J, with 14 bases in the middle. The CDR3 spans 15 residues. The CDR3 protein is CASTLGGGSTDTQYF. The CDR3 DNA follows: TGTGCCAGCACTCTAGGAGGCGGTAGCACAGATACGCAGTATTTT.

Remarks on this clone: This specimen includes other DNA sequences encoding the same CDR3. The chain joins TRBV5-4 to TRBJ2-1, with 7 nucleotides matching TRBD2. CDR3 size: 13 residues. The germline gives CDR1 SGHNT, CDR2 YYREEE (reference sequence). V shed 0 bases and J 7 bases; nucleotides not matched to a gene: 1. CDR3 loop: CASSLAGGNEQFF. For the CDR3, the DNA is TGTGCCAGCAGCTTGGCCGGGGGGAATGAGCAGTTCTTC.

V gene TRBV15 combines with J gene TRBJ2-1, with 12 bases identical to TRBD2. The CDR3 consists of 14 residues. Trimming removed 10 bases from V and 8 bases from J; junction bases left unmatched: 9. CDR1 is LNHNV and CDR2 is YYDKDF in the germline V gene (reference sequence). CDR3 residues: CAIARLAGADEQFF. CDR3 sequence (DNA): TGTGCCATTGCACGACTAGCGGGAGCGGATGAGCAGTTCTTC.

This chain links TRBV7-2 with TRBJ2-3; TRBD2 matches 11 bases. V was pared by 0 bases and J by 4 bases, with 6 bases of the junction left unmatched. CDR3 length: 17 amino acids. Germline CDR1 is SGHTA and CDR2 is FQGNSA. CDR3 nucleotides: TGTGCCAGCAGCTTAGCCATTACTAGCGGGAGCCCAGATACGCAGTATTTT. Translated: CASSLAITSGSPDTQYF.

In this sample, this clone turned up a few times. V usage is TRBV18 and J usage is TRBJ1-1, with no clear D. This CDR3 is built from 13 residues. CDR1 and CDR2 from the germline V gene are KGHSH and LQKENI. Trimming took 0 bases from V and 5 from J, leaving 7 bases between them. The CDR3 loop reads CASSPPRETEAFF. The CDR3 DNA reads TGTGCCAGCTCACCACCGAGGGAAACTGAAGCTTTCTTT.

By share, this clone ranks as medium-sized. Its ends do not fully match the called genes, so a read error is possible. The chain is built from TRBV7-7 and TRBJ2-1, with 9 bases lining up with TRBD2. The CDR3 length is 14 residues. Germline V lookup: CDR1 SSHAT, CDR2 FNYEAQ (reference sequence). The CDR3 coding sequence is TGTGCTAGCAGCTTAGTAGCGGGGGACAATGAGCAGTTCTTC. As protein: CASSLVAGDNEQFF. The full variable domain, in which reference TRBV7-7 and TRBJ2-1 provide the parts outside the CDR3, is GAGVSQSPRYKVTKRGQDVTLRCDPISSHATLYWYQQALGQGPEFLTYFNYEAQPDKSGLPSDRFSAERPEGSISTLTIQRTEQRDSAMYRCASSLVAGDNEQFFGPGTRLTVL.

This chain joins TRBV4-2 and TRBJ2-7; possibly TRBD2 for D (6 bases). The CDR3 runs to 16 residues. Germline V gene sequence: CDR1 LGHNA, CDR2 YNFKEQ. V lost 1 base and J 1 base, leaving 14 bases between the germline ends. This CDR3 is CASSQVSGDLSYEQYF. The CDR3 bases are TGTGCCAGCAGCCAAGTGTCGGGAGACCTATCCTACGAGCAGTACTTC.

The chain's CDR3 is CASSPETGYYEQYF. DNA for the CDR3: TGTGCCAGTAGTCCTGAGACAGGCTACTACGAGCAGTACTTC. V usage is TRBV19 and J usage is TRBJ2-7, with D possibly matching TRBD1 (6 bases). From germline, CDR1 is LNHDA and CDR2 SQIVND (reference sequence). The CDR3 spans 14 residues. Trimming stripped 5 bases from V and 3 bases from J, with 14 bases between.

This chain's CDR3 is CASSQDRGASTGANVLTF. CDR3 nucleotide sequence: TGCGCCAGCAGCCAAGACAGGGGGGCGTCGACTGGGGCCAACGTCCTGACTTTC. This chain links TRBV4-3 with TRBJ2-6, with a possible D match to TRBD1 (7 bases). CDR3 length: 18 amino acids. Per the germline V gene, CDR1 is LGHNA and CDR2 is YSLEER. The germline V and J ends were trimmed by 0 bases and 2 bases, with 14 bases remaining between them.

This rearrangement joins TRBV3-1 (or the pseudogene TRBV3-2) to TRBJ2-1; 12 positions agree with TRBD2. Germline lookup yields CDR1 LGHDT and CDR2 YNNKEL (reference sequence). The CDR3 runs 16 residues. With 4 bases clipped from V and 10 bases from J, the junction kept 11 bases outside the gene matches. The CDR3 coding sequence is TGTGCCAGCAGCCTCCCGAAGACTAGCGGGAGCCGCGAGCAGTTCTTC. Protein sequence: CASSLPKTSGSREQFF.

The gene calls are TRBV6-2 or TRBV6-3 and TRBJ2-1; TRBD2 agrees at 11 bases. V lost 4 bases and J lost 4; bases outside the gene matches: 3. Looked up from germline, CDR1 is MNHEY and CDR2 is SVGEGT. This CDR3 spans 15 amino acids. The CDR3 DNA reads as TGTGCCAGCAGTTTAGCGGGAGGGCCGTACAATGAGCAGTTCTTC. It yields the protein CASSLAGGPYNEQFF.

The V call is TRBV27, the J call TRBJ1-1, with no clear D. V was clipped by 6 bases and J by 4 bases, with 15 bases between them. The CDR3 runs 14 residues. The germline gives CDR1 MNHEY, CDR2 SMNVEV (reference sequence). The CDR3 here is CASSLGLEGTEAFF. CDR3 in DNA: TGTGCCAGCAGCCTAGGGTTGGAGGGCACTGAAGCTTTCTTT.

CDR3 sequence reads: CATSRGGTAPGTEGYF. The CDR3 DNA follows: TGTGCCACCAGCAGAGGCGGGACGGCTCCGGGGACCGAGGGGTACTTC. The chain employs TRBV15 and TRBJ2-7, with D maybe TRBD2 (6 bases). CDR3 size: 16 residues. V lost 1 base and J 12 bases, leaving 25 bases between the germline ends. CDR1 LNHNV and CDR2 YYDKDF come from the germline V gene (reference sequence).

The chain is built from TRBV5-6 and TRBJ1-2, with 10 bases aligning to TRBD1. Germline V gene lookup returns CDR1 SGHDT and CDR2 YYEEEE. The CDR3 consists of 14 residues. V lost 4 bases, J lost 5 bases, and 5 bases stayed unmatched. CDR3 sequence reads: CASSPGQGWYGYTF. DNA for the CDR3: TGTGCCAGCAGCCCGGGACAGGGGTGGTATGGCTACACCTTC.

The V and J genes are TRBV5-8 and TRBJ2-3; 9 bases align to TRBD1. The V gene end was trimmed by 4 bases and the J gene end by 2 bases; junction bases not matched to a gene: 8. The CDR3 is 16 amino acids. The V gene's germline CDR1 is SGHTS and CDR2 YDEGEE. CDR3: CASSPLGQGLTDTQYF. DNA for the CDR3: TGTGCCAGCAGCCCCTTAGGACAGGGGCTCACAGATACGCAGTATTTT.

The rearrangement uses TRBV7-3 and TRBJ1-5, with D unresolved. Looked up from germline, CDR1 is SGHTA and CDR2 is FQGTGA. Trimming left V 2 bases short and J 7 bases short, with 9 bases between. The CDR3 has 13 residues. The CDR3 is CASSLGAEQPQHF. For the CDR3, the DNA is TGTGCCAGCAGCTTAGGTGCTGAGCAGCCCCAGCATTTT.

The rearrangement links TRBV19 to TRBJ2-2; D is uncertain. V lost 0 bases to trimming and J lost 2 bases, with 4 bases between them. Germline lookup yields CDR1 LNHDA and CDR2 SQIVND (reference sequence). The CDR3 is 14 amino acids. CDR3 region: CASSIDRNTGELFF. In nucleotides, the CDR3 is TGTGCCAGTAGTATAGACAGAAACACCGGGGAGCTGTTTTTT.

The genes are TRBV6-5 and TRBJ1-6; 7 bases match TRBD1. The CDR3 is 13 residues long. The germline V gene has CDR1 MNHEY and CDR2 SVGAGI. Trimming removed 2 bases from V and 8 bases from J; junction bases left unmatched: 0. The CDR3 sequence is CASSYQGDSPLHF. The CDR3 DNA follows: TGTGCCAGCAGTTACCAGGGGGATTCACCCCTCCACTTT.

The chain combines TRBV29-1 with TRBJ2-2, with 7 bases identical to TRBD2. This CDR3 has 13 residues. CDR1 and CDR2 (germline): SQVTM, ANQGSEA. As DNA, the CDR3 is TGCACTTGGGGGAGGGATAACACCGGGGAGCTGTTTTTT. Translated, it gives CTWGRDNTGELFF.